A single sample gave rise to the 23 T cell receptor beta chains below, sequenced in a study of blood T cell repertoires in COVID-19. Libraries were prepared by immunoSEQ multiplex PCR; TCRdb keeps only in-frame clonotypes and omits some of them. The profile covers 300,000 or so clones, with roughly 86% appearing a single time and around 8% taken by the ten largest. The sequencing input was peripheral blood. These receptors all stem from a woman aged 50 to 60 who had recovered from COVID-19.

This clone was counted only a few times. As DNA, the CDR3 is TGTGCCAGCAGTTTTACAGGGGACGGGAATGAGCAGTTCTTC. It encodes CASSFTGDGNEQFF. V usage is TRBV7-2 and J usage is TRBJ2-1; TRBD1 matches at 7 bases. V lost 6 bases and J lost 7; bases outside the gene matches: 9. The CDR3 is made up of 14 amino acids. The germline CDR1 and CDR2 sequences are SGHTA and FQGNSA.

This clone has more than one count but fewer than ten. The chain uses TRBV15 and TRBJ2-3; weak D call: TRBD2 (5 bases). Germline CDR1 is LNHNV and CDR2 is YYDKDF (reference sequence). Trimming left V 4 bases short and J 3 bases short, with 8 bases between. The CDR3 spans 13 residues. This CDR3 is CATSTRGTDTQYF. The CDR3 nucleotides read TGTGCCACCAGCACTCGAGGGACAGATACGCAGTATTTT.

Concerning this clone itself: Other nucleotide sequences from this sample produce the same CDR3. The chain carries TRBV29-1 and TRBJ1-4; 8 bases are shared with TRBD1. There are 12 residues in the CDR3. Trimming removed 4 bases from V and 8 bases from J; junction bases left unmatched: 3. CDR1 is SQVTM and CDR2 is ANQGSEA in the germline V gene. Here the CDR3 DNA reads TGCAGCGTTGGGAGACAGGGGGAAAAACTGTTTTTT. Its translation is CSVGRQGEKLFF.

This clone was detected a few times. The chain employs TRBV11-2 and TRBJ2-1, with TRBD1 matching over 7 bases. Germline trimming cut 5 bases from V and 10 bases from J; bases unmatched to any gene: 11. The CDR3 sequence is 14 residues long. From germline, CDR1 is SGHAT and CDR2 FQNNGV. The CDR3 DNA reads as TGTGCCAGCAGCGCCGGGACAGCTGCTTTAGAGCAGTTCTTC. Amino acid sequence: CASSAGTAALEQFF.

V and J are TRBV5-1 and TRBJ2-2, with a tentative D call TRBD1 (5 bases). V was pared by 0 bases and J by 5 bases, with 14 bases between. Germline CDR1 is SGHRS and CDR2 is YFSETQ. The CDR3 covers 16 residues. The CDR3 loop is CASSLVFLGETGELFF. As DNA, the CDR3 is TGCGCCAGCAGCTTGGTATTCCTAGGGGAAACCGGGGAGCTGTTTTTT.

The V gene is TRBV9, the J gene TRBJ2-1; 13 bases are a match to TRBD2. Trimming cost V 3 bases and J 9 bases; bases outside gene matches: 6. The germline V gene encodes CDR1 SGDLS and CDR2 YYNGEE. The CDR3 covers 15 residues. The CDR3 reads CASSGGLAGVSEQFF. The DNA of the CDR3 is TGTGCCAGCAGCGGCGGACTAGCGGGAGTCAGTGAGCAGTTCTTC.

This chain uses TRBV6-2 or TRBV6-3 with TRBJ1-2; 9 bases map to TRBD1. The ends lost 4 bases at V and 5 bases at J; junction bases unmatched: 5. The CDR3 consists of 14 residues. Germline CDR1 and CDR2: MNHEY and SVGEGT. In DNA form, the CDR3 reads TGTGCCAGCAGTTCAGTAGGACAGGGGTATGGCTACACCTTC. The encoded protein is CASSSVGQGYGYTF.

V gene TRBV3-1 (or the pseudogene TRBV3-2) combines with J gene TRBJ2-7; 8 nucleotides agree with TRBD1. The CDR3 has 15 residues. From germline, CDR1 is LGHDT and CDR2 YNNKEL (reference sequence). The V gene end was trimmed by 4 bases and the J gene end by 7 bases; junction bases not matched to a gene: 12. The CDR3 sequence is CASSPQGAGPGEQYF. CDR3 DNA: TGTGCCAGCAGCCCCCAGGGGGCAGGGCCGGGGGAGCAGTACTTC.

This clone appeared once. This chain uses TRBV4-3 with TRBJ2-5; 7 nucleotides match TRBD2. The V and J ends lost 3 bases and 5 bases, in that order; junction bases with no gene match: 3. The CDR3 totals 13 residues. Per germline, CDR1 LGHNA and CDR2 YSLEER. CDR3 bases: TGCGCCAGCAGCCAGGGACTAAGGGAGACCCAGTACTTC. Encoded protein: CASSQGLRETQYF.

The table lists this clone with a count of one. The chain carries TRBV13 and TRBJ2-7, with 11 bases aligning to TRBD1. V dropped 5 bases and J dropped 6; count of bases not matched to a gene: 3. Looked up from germline, CDR1 is PRHDT and CDR2 is FYEKMQ (reference sequence). CDR3 length: 13 amino acids. CDR3 sequence (DNA): TGTGCCAGCAGCCCGGGGACAGGGGGCGAGCAGTACTTC. Protein: CASSPGTGGEQYF.

This rearrangement joins TRBV7-6 to TRBJ2-1, with 7 bases that match TRBD2. The CDR3 totals 16 residues. Germline CDR1 is SGHVS and CDR2 is FNYEAQ. With V trimmed by 5 bases and J by 0 bases, 7 bases remained unmatched. In nucleotides, the CDR3 is TGTGCCAGCAGCCAACGAACTAGCGCCTCCTACAATGAGCAGTTCTTC. This encodes CASSQRTSASYNEQFF.

The V call is TRBV19, the J call TRBJ2-3; 9 nucleotides line up with TRBD1. The CDR3 spans 15 residues. The J segment lost 3 bases and the V segment lost 5 bases, leaving 6 bases of the junction unmatched. CDR1 LNHDA and CDR2 SQIVND come from the germline V gene (reference sequence). CDR3 sequence (DNA): TGTGCCAGTAGTGCCGGGACAGGGTGGACAGATACGCAGTATTTT. This translates into CASSAGTGWTDTQYF.

This clone was seen just once. The chain uses TRBV5-1 and TRBJ2-2, with 8 bases that match TRBD1. CDR1 and CDR2 from the germline V gene are SGHRS and YFSETQ. V shed 4 bases and J 3 bases; nucleotides not matched to a gene: 5. The CDR3 spans 15 residues. The CDR3 nucleotides read TGCGCCAGCAGCCTAGGACAGGGCCACACCGGGGAGCTGTTTTTT. It codes for CASSLGQGHTGELFF.

This chain connects TRBV29-1 to TRBJ2-2, with TRBD2 matching 9 bases. From germline, CDR1 is SQVTM and CDR2 ANQGSEA. This CDR3 contains 14 residues. The V segment lost 5 bases and the J segment 5 bases; nucleotides outside the gene matches: 6. The CDR3 sequence: CSVFGREGTGELFF. CDR3 DNA sequence: TGCAGCGTTTTTGGGCGGGAGGGTACCGGGGAGCTGTTTTTT.

This clone appeared a single time. The chain links TRBV10-3 to TRBJ2-5; possibly TRBD2 for D (5 bases). The V gene's germline CDR1 is ENHRY and CDR2 SYGVKD. The length of the CDR3 is 12 residues. V dropped 3 bases and J dropped 4 bases, with 6 bases sitting between them. CDR3 amino acids: CAISEAAETQYF. The DNA of the CDR3 is TGTGCCATCAGTGAAGCGGCAGAGACCCAGTACTTC.

The rearrangement uses TRBV19 and TRBJ1-5; no firm D call. Trimming shortened V by 1 base and J by 1 base, and 11 bases separated the two germline ends. Germline loops: CDR1 LNHDA, CDR2 SQIVND (reference sequence). CDR3 length: 16 residues. The CDR3 reads CASSIVGRVSNQPQHF. The CDR3 nucleotides are TGTGCCAGTAGTATAGTAGGGAGGGTGAGCAATCAGCCCCAGCATTTT.

This chain uses TRBV27 with TRBJ2-1; 8 nucleotides match TRBD2. This CDR3 comprises 15 residues. V lost 6 bases to trimming and J lost 4 bases; unmatched junction nucleotides: 8. Germline CDR1 MNHEY, CDR2 SMNVEV (reference sequence). The CDR3 protein is CASSATSGTYNEQFF. CDR3 bases: TGTGCCAGCAGCGCAACTAGCGGAACATACAATGAGCAGTTCTTC.

The chain links TRBV9 to TRBJ1-5, with D possibly matching TRBD1 (6 bases). CDR3 length: 14 amino acids. V lost 0 bases to trimming and J lost 3 bases, with 7 bases between them. In germline, CDR1 is SGDLS, CDR2 YYNGEE. CDR3 amino acids: CASSVGTVNQPQHF. As DNA, the CDR3 is TGTGCCAGCAGCGTAGGGACAGTCAATCAGCCCCAGCATTTT.

This clone was detected a few times. The chain couples TRBV7-8 to TRBJ1-5; 7 nucleotides line up with TRBD1. This CDR3 has 19 amino acids. The ends lost 5 bases at V and 0 bases at J; junction bases unmatched: 16. From germline, CDR1 is SGHVS and CDR2 FQNEAQ. In DNA, the CDR3 is TGTGCCAGCAGCGTCCGGGACAGTTCTAATTTTCCTAGCAATCAGCCCCAGCATTTT. This codes for CASSVRDSSNFPSNQPQHF.

The chain couples TRBV5-4 to TRBJ2-7; D is perhaps TRBD1 (6 bases). V lost 0 bases to trimming and J lost 2 bases, with 12 bases between them. The CDR3 is made up of 15 amino acids. CDR1 and CDR2 from the germline V gene are SGHNT and YYREEE (reference sequence). As DNA, the CDR3 is TGTGCCAGCAGCTTGGATAGGGGGATTCCCTACGAGCAGTACTTC. Amino acid sequence: CASSLDRGIPYEQYF. The full variable domain, with the rest looked up from reference TRBV5-4 and TRBJ2-7, is ETGVTQSPTHLIKTRGQQVTLRCSSQSGHNTVSWYQQALGQGPQFIFQYYREEENGRGNFPPRFSGLQFPNYSSELNVNALELDDSALYLCASSLDRGIPYEQYFGPGTRLTVT.

The chain couples TRBV2 to TRBJ1-2, with D possibly TRBD1 on 5 matching bases. Trimming pared 3 bases from V and 8 bases from J, leaving 13 bases between. Germline-derived CDR1 and CDR2 are SNHLY and FYNNEI. The CDR3 length is 13 residues. CDR3 in DNA: TGTGCCAGCAGTGACTCAGGGTTTAGAGGCTACACCTTC. This gives the protein CASSDSGFRGYTF.

The sample holds one count of this clone. This chain connects TRBV2 to TRBJ1-1; no clear D gene. Trimming stripped 0 bases from V and 8 bases from J, with 10 bases between. There are 13 residues in the CDR3. Germline V gene sequence: CDR1 SNHLY, CDR2 FYNNEI. The CDR3 nucleotides are TGTGCCAGCAGTGAAGCATTTAACCGGGAAGCTTTCTTT. Amino acids: CASSEAFNREAFF.

J is TRBJ2-1 and V is TRBV30; 8 bases match TRBD1. The V gene end was trimmed by 0 bases and the J gene end by 5 bases; junction bases not matched to a gene: 6. CDR3 length: 15 amino acids. The germline V gene encodes CDR1 GTSNPN and CDR2 SVGIG (reference sequence). The DNA for the CDR3 is TGTGCCTGGAGTGTAATGGGACAGGCTAACAATGAGCAGTTCTTC. Protein sequence: CAWSVMGQANNEQFF.